One TCR beta chain is described in this entry. The record originates from a study of T cell responses to AZD1222 COVID-19 vaccine. The ends lost 7 bases at V and 4 bases at J; junction bases unmatched: 7. Looked up from germline, CDR1 is MGHRA and CDR2 is YSYEKL. The CDR3 consists of 15 residues. Some clones are missing from TCRdb's copy, which holds only in-frame ones; the method was immunoSEQ multiplex PCR. This sample has 13,000 or so clones, with about four fifths found just once. The receptor was isolated from an adult who received the AZD1222 COVID-19 vaccine. This material consisted of peripheral blood, taken 28 days after the second AZD1222 dose. The chain joins TRBV4-1 to TRBJ2-3; 11 nucleotides agree with TRBD2. The CDR3 is CASTLLAGASDTQYF. The CDR3 bases are TGCGCCAGCACCTTACTAGCGGGAGCGTCAGATACGCAGTATTTT.